The 18 T cell receptor beta chains listed next were all sequenced from one sample in a study of cytomegalovirus exposure and HLA in healthy donors. The PCR had 60 Vbeta and 13 Jbeta primers. The protocol was immunoSEQ multiplex PCR, while the TCRdb copy is restricted to in-frame clones and leaves out a portion. The table lists 110,000 to 150,000 clones. The source material was PBMCs. The origin of the receptors is a male donor in good health and CMV-seronegative.

The rearrangement joins TRBV30 to TRBJ2-3; the D gene is possibly TRBD1 (7 bases). The CDR3 contains 12 residues. The germline CDR1 and CDR2 sequences are GTSNPN and SVGIG (reference sequence). Trimming removed 0 bases from V and 8 bases from J, with 9 bases in between. Here the CDR3 DNA reads TGTGCCTGGAGTGTGCAGGGGGGTACGCAGTATTTT. It yields the protein CAWSVQGGTQYF.

This chain uses TRBV7-8 with TRBJ2-2; TRBD1 agrees at 8 bases. This CDR3 is built from 16 residues. V lost 5 bases to trimming and J lost 2 bases; unmatched junction nucleotides: 7. CDR1 is SGHVS and CDR2 is FQNEAQ in the germline V gene. CDR3 bases: TGTGCCAGCAGCACACGGACAGGGCTCAACACCGGGGAGCTGTTTTTT. Protein: CASSTRTGLNTGELFF.

The V gene is TRBV5-1, the J gene TRBJ1-2; 9 bases agree with TRBD1. From germline, CDR1 is SGHRS and CDR2 YFSETQ. This CDR3 contains 15 residues. V lost 3 bases, J lost 7 bases, and 10 bases stayed unmatched. As DNA, the CDR3 is TGCGCCAGCAGCTCATCCAGGGGGACAGGGATTGGCTACACCTTC. Protein: CASSSSRGTGIGYTF.

The gene calls are TRBV19 and TRBJ2-3; a weak D match, TRBD1 (6 bases). V lost 6 bases, J lost 0 bases, and 13 bases lay in between. The germline V gene has CDR1 LNHDA and CDR2 SQIVND (reference sequence). This CDR3 has 15 residues. This chain's CDR3 is CASSLGAGSTDTQYF. The CDR3 nucleotides read TGTGCCAGTAGCCTGGGGGCCGGCAGCACAGATACGCAGTATTTT. Supplemented by reference TRBV19 and TRBJ2-3, the full variable domain reads DGGITQSPKYLFRKEGQNVTLSCEQNLNHDAMYWYRQDPGQGLRLIYYSQIVNDFQKGDIAEGYSVSREKKESFPLTVTSAQKNPTAFYLCASSLGAGSTDTQYFGPGTRLTVL.

V usage is TRBV28 and J usage is TRBJ2-3, with unresolved D. The V gene's germline CDR1 is MDHEN and CDR2 SYDVKM. The CDR3 is made up of 17 amino acids. Trimming took 10 bases from V and 1 from J, leaving 24 bases between them. CDR3 DNA sequence: TGTGCCACCAAGTCGAGGTCACCGAATAGAGGCACAGATACGCAGTATTTT. Protein: CATKSRSPNRGTDTQYF.

The chain carries TRBV5-1 and TRBJ2-7, with 7 bases matching TRBD2. With V trimmed by 1 base and J by 4 bases, 11 bases remained unmatched. The CDR3 totals 16 residues. CDR1 SGHRS and CDR2 YFSETQ come from the germline V gene. The CDR3 DNA reads as TGCGCCAGCAGCTTGAAGGCGGGAGCCACTTCATACGAGCAGTACTTC. It is translated as CASSLKAGATSYEQYF.

Here the CDR3 reads CASSLDAGAGGYEQYF. CDR3 nucleotides: TGTGCCAGCAGCTTGGACGCCGGGGCGGGGGGGTACGAGCAGTACTTC. The chain recombines TRBV5-5 with TRBJ2-7; 9 bases line up with TRBD2. The J segment lost 4 bases and the V segment lost 0 bases, leaving 8 bases of the junction unmatched. The CDR3 extends over 16 amino acids. The germline gives CDR1 SGHKS, CDR2 YYEKEE (reference sequence).

The genes are TRBV5-6 and TRBJ1-4; TRBD1 aligns across 8 bases. The CDR3 totals 16 residues. V gave up 7 bases and J gave up 6 bases; unmatched junction bases: 14. CDR1 is SGHDT, CDR2 YYEEEE, per germline. The CDR3 sequence: CASGLLGRGLHEKLFF. The CDR3 coding sequence is TGTGCCAGCGGACTCTTGGGCAGGGGGCTCCATGAAAAACTGTTTTTT.

The chain combines TRBV27 with TRBJ2-7, with 7 bases that match TRBD1. CDR3 size: 17 residues. V dropped 5 bases and J dropped 0; count of bases not matched to a gene: 13. The germline CDR1 and CDR2 sequences are MNHEY and SMNVEV (reference sequence). CDR3 in DNA: TGTGCCAGCAGTCTTACCCCCCGACAGGGATTCTCCTACGAGCAGTACTTC. Protein sequence: CASSLTPRQGFSYEQYF.

The chain is built from TRBV9 and TRBJ1-4, with D possibly being TRBD1 (5 bases). The CDR3 is made up of 15 amino acids. Per germline, CDR1 SGDLS and CDR2 YYNGEE. V lost 0 bases, J lost 8 bases, and 14 bases lay in between. The CDR3 region has the DNA TGTGCCAGCAGCGTAGCATCAGGGTTAAGGGAAAAACTGTTTTTT. Translating gives CASSVASGLREKLFF.

The V and J genes are TRBV14 and TRBJ1-1; possibly TRBD1 for D (6 bases). This CDR3 region has 13 residues. CDR1 and CDR2 from the germline V gene are SGHDN and FVKESK. The ends were cut back, 1 base at V and 8 bases at J, with 11 bases in the middle. The CDR3 sequence: CASSQAGGGEAFF. The CDR3 nucleotides read TGTGCCAGCAGCCAAGCGGGCGGGGGCGAAGCTTTCTTT.

The genes are TRBV29-1 and TRBJ2-1, with TRBD2 matching over 10 bases. The germline CDR1 and CDR2 sequences are SQVTM and ANQGSEA. With V trimmed by 5 bases and J by 6 bases, 10 bases remained unmatched. The CDR3 spans 15 residues. CDR3 bases: TGCAGCGTTCAAGCGGGAGGGACCCAAAGCAATGAGCAGTTCTTC. Its translation: CSVQAGGTQSNEQFF.

The chain employs TRBV25-1 and TRBJ2-3; perhaps TRBD1 as D (6 bases). This CDR3 contains 11 residues. With 6 bases removed from V and 8 bases from J, the gap between germline ends came to 9 bases. The germline gives CDR1 MGHDK, CDR2 SYGVNS. CDR3 amino acids: CASRQGATQYF. The CDR3 region has the DNA TGTGCCAGCAGACAGGGCGCTACGCAGTATTTT.

The chain links TRBV5-1 to TRBJ1-3; the D is unclear. V was cut by 2 bases and J by 3 bases, with 9 bases left in between. From germline, CDR1 is SGHRS and CDR2 YFSETQ. CDR3 length: 14 amino acids. The CDR3 DNA sequence: TGCGCCAGCAGCTTTGACACGGTTGGAAACACCATATATTTT. This encodes CASSFDTVGNTIYF.

This chain connects TRBV19 to TRBJ1-5; maybe TRBD1 (5 bases). This CDR3 region has 14 residues. The ends were cut back, 3 bases at V and 3 bases at J, with 9 bases in the middle. Germline V gene lookup returns CDR1 LNHDA and CDR2 SQIVND (reference sequence). The DNA of the CDR3 is TGTGCCAGTAGTATTCGACAGAACAATCAGCCCCAGCATTTT. Protein sequence: CASSIRQNNQPQHF.

This chain connects TRBV14 to TRBJ2-7, with TRBD1 matching 8 bases. The CDR3 is made up of 12 amino acids. Germline CDR1 reads SGHDN; CDR2 reads FVKESK. V was pared by 8 bases and J by 6 bases, with 6 bases of the junction left unmatched. This chain's CDR3 is CASVGRGLEQYF. CDR3 bases: TGTGCCAGCGTCGGCAGGGGGCTCGAGCAGTACTTC.

This chain links TRBV6-6 with TRBJ1-2; D perhaps matches TRBD1 (5 bases). The CDR3 is 14 amino acids. CDR1 and CDR2 from the germline V gene are MNHNY and SVGAGI (reference sequence). Deletions cut 5 bases from V and 0 bases from J, with 10 bases between. CDR3 sequence: CASSTQGTNYGYTF. The CDR3 DNA sequence: TGTGCCAGCAGTACCCAGGGCACTAACTATGGCTACACCTTC.

The chain joins TRBV5-4 to TRBJ1-6, with D tentatively TRBD1 (5 bases). V was shortened by 0 bases and J by 7 bases, with 14 bases between the two germline ends. The CDR3 is 16 amino acids. Germline V gene sequence: CDR1 SGHNT, CDR2 YYREEE (reference sequence). DNA of the CDR3: TGTGCCAGCAGCTTGGAGGGCAGGGCTGGAAATTCACCCCTCCACTTT. This translates into CASSLEGRAGNSPLHF.